The 16 T cell receptor beta chains in this list originate from one sample, sequenced in a study of cytomegalovirus exposure and HLA in healthy donors. 13 Jbeta primers and 60 Vbeta primers were used for the PCR. Measured with immunoSEQ multiplex PCR; TCRdb has only the in-frame clones, and not every one. The data hold about 120,000 clones, with 80% observed a single time. Sample: PBMCs. These TCRs come from a human donor in good health.

Only one count was recorded for this clone. The chain links TRBV5-1 to TRBJ1-6, with D perhaps matching TRBD1 (5 bases). Germline CDR1 SGHRS, CDR2 YFSETQ. This CDR3 comprises 13 residues. V was trimmed by 0 bases and J by 8 bases, leaving 6 bases between them. CDR3 amino acids: CASSLEGYSPLHF. The CDR3 nucleotides read TGCGCCAGCAGCTTGGAGGGGTATTCACCCCTCCACTTT.

CDR3 sequence: CASSVWTGGSYGYTF. CDR3 bases: TGCGCCAGCAGCGTCTGGACAGGGGGCAGCTATGGCTACACCTTC. The chain links TRBV5-1 to TRBJ1-2, with 11 bases that match TRBD1. From germline, CDR1 is SGHRS and CDR2 YFSETQ. The CDR3 runs to 15 residues. V was pared by 4 bases and J by 4 bases, with 6 bases of the junction left unmatched.

The CDR3 DNA sequence: TGCGCCAGCAGCTTAAACCTCGGACAGGGACGGGATACGCAGTATTTT. Protein: CASSLNLGQGRDTQYF. V is TRBV5-1 and J is TRBJ2-3, with 8 nucleotides matching TRBD1. The CDR3 loop spans 16 amino acids. Trimming took 2 bases from V and 6 from J; bases not matched to a gene: 11. Germline-derived CDR1 and CDR2 are SGHRS and YFSETQ.

This chain connects TRBV5-1 to TRBJ2-5; 9 positions agree with TRBD1. This CDR3 spans 14 amino acids. After removal of 2 bases from V and 5 bases from J, the junction contained 4 bases not matched to a gene. Germline loops: CDR1 SGHRS, CDR2 YFSETQ. The DNA of the CDR3 is TGCGCCAGCAGCTTTACAGGGGGCCGGGAGACCCAGTACTTC. Its translation: CASSFTGGRETQYF.

This clone has a single count. This chain uses TRBV5-6 with TRBJ2-7; 9 positions agree with TRBD1. The V and J ends lost 0 bases and 7 bases, in that order; junction bases with no gene match: 5. The CDR3 sequence is 14 residues long. Per the germline V gene, CDR1 is SGHDT and CDR2 is YYEEEE. This CDR3 is CASSLGTGAWEQYF. CDR3 sequence (DNA): TGTGCCAGCAGCTTGGGGACAGGGGCTTGGGAGCAGTACTTC.

This sequence joins TRBV6-5 and TRBJ1-5; the match to TRBD1 covers 10 bases. Germline CDR1 reads MNHEY; CDR2 reads SVGAGI. V trimming: 6 bases; J trimming: 7 bases; junction bases outside the gene matches: 6. The CDR3 runs to 14 residues. The CDR3 loop is CASRRQGARQPQHF. The CDR3 DNA follows: TGTGCCAGCAGGAGACAGGGGGCACGGCAGCCCCAGCATTTT.

The rearrangement links TRBV28 to TRBJ2-3; TRBD1 matches 10 bases. The CDR3 has 15 residues. Germline V gene sequence: CDR1 MDHEN, CDR2 SYDVKM. The V segment lost 6 bases and the J segment 7 bases; nucleotides outside the gene matches: 10. CDR3 in DNA: TGTGCCAGCAGATTACGGACAGGGGGTAGCAATACGCAGTATTTT. Translation: CASRLRTGGSNTQYF. Full variable domain (missing parts from reference TRBV28 and TRBJ2-3): DVKVTQSSRYLVKRTGEKVFLECVQDMDHENMFWYRQDPGLGLRLIYFSYDVKMKEKGDIPEGYSVSREKKERFSLILESASTNQTSMYLCASRLRTGGSNTQYFGPGTRLTVL.

The chain couples TRBV29-1 to TRBJ1-2, with 9 bases matching TRBD1. This CDR3 region has 11 residues. Germline loops: CDR1 SQVTM, CDR2 ANQGSEA. Unmatched junction bases numbered 1, after V lost 3 bases and J lost 8 bases. The CDR3 loop is CSVDDRGGYTF. Here the CDR3 DNA reads TGCAGCGTTGATGACAGGGGGGGCTACACCTTC.

This chain joins TRBV7-9 and TRBJ1-1; perhaps TRBD1 as D (6 bases). Germline-derived CDR1 and CDR2 are SEHNR and FQNEAQ (reference sequence). Between the trimmed V and J ends, which lost 3 bases and 6 bases, there was a span of 11 bases. The CDR3 is made up of 13 amino acids. The CDR3 DNA sequence: TGTGCCAGCAGCTTTGAGGGGGAGTCTGAAGCTTTCTTT. This sequence encodes CASSFEGESEAFF.

The V and J genes are TRBV9 and TRBJ2-2, with 9 positions matching TRBD1. Trimming removed 4 bases from V and 2 bases from J; junction bases left unmatched: 12. This CDR3 has 18 amino acids. The germline gives CDR1 SGDLS, CDR2 YYNGEE. CDR3 bases: TGTGCCAGCAGCTCAAGACCCCGGGACAGGGTCAACACCGGGGAGCTGTTTTTT. Translation: CASSSRPRDRVNTGELFF.

The V gene is TRBV10-2, the J gene TRBJ2-1, with unresolved D. CDR1 and CDR2 (germline): WSHSY, SAAADI. The CDR3 runs to 10 residues. V was cut by 10 bases and J by 10 bases, with 11 bases left in between. CDR3 region: CATLSNEQFF. As DNA, the CDR3 is TGCGCCACCCTTAGCAACGAGCAGTTCTTC.

The chain links TRBV29-1 to TRBJ2-6; the D is unclear. The ends were cut back, 4 bases at V and 4 bases at J, with 8 bases in the middle. The germline CDR1 and CDR2 sequences are SQVTM and ANQGSEA. CDR3 length: 13 amino acids. The CDR3 sequence: CSVALGGANVLTF. The CDR3 DNA follows: TGCAGCGTTGCCCTCGGGGGGGCCAACGTCCTGACTTTC. The variable domain in full, completed from reference TRBV29-1 and TRBJ2-6, reads SAVISQKPSRDICQRGTSLTIQCQVDSQVTMMFWYRQQPGQSLTLIATANQGSEATYESGFVIDKFPISRPNLTFSTLTVSNMSPEDSSIYLCSVALGGANVLTFGAGSRLTVL.

The chain is built from TRBV5-6 and TRBJ1-1; D gene ambiguous. Looked up from germline, CDR1 is SGHDT and CDR2 is YYEEEE. Trimming took 2 bases from V and 1 from J, leaving 9 bases between them. This CDR3 spans 14 amino acids. For the CDR3, the DNA is TGTGCCAGCAGCTTTAGCGGAGAGAACACTGAAGCTTTCTTT. Translation: CASSFSGENTEAFF.

The gene calls are TRBV4-1 and TRBJ1-5; tentatively, D is TRBD1 (6 bases). The CDR3 length is 14 residues. Germline values: CDR1 MGHRA, CDR2 YSYEKL. V was pared by 4 bases and J by 7 bases, with 14 bases between. The CDR3 protein is CASSRGQISQPQHF. CDR3 nucleotide sequence: TGCGCCAGCAGCCGCGGACAGATCTCACAGCCCCAGCATTTT.

V and J are TRBV7-6 and TRBJ2-3; possible D gene TRBD2, 5 bases. This CDR3 region has 13 residues. Trimming cost V 4 bases and J 4 bases, with 9 bases left between them. Germline V gene sequence: CDR1 SGHVS, CDR2 FNYEAQ. CDR3 in amino acids: CASSSLLADTQYF. CDR3 sequence (DNA): TGTGCCAGCAGCTCGCTACTAGCAGATACGCAGTATTTT.

The chain recombines TRBV4-2 with TRBJ2-5; D uncertain. TRBJ2-7 explains the end of the DNA better; the J call may be wrong. The CDR3 loop spans 17 amino acids. Germline V lookup: CDR1 LGHNA, CDR2 YNFKEQ. The CDR3 DNA sequence: TGTGCCAGCAGCCAAGGCCCCGAACTGGGTGGGTACTACGAGCAGTACTTC. Translation: CASSQGPELGGYYEQYF.